Described below is a single TCR beta chain sequence and its context. As processed by the authors: The authors estimated nucleated cell counts from reference gene primer amplification. Libraries were prepared by immunoSEQ multiplex PCR; TCRdb keeps only in-frame clonotypes and omits some of them. V and J calls and clone size are those listed in that table; D and trimming were worked out from the DNA. The sample carries approximately 210,000 clones, around 88% recorded once. Per germline, CDR1 SGHTS and CDR2 YDEGEE. The CDR3 loop spans 15 amino acids. Trimming left V 0 bases short and J 1 base short, with 8 bases between. These data come from a study of blood T cell repertoires in COVID-19. Study-level information: Acute-phase and convalescent COVID-19 samples originated in the United States, Italy and Spain. T cells, B-cell-depleted T cells, or PBMCs supplied cDNA or gDNA.

The chain joins TRBV5-8 to TRBJ1-3, with D maybe TRBD1 (6 bases). The sequence was collected from a woman in her forties or fifties with acute or convalescent COVID-19. The sequencing sample was made of peripheral blood. CDR3 residues: CASSLGGLSGNTIYF. CDR3 DNA: TGTGCCAGCAGCTTGGGGGGGCTATCTGGAAACACCATATATTTT.